This T cell receptor beta chain was sequenced during a study of T cells in Graves' hyperthyroidism and ophthalmopathy. This clonotype has more than one count but fewer than ten. The antigen remains undetermined. Study-wide results and caveats: Most expanded thyroid clonotypes above 0.001 recurred in blood. Prediction of ophthalmopathy progression came a median around 6.1 months pre-onset.

RNA transcripts were the template for amplifying TCR beta CDR3 regions. Primed by the HTBI set, a first-round RT-PCR was run on the TCR CDR3. TCRdb processed the multiplex PCR reads anew with MiXCR; each CDR3 protein has one entry. The sample has roughly 130,000 distinct CDR3 sequences; less than 25% are singletons. Pregnant or lactating patients were excluded, as were those with uncontrolled infection or other autoimmune disease. Clinical symptoms, serum thyroxine and TRAb, thyroid ultrasound and orbital computed tomography were used for the diagnoses. Germline lookup yields CDR1 MNHNS and CDR2 SASEGT. The CDR3 runs 14 residues. Trimming took 8 bases from V and 5 from J; bases not matched to a gene: 9.

This TCR came from a woman in her forties or fifties with Graves' hyperthyroidism that later progressed to Graves' ophthalmopathy. The chain uses TRBV6-1 and TRBJ2-1; 7 bases align to TRBD1. Sequenced input: blood. CDR3 amino acids: CASQGERFDNEQFF. CDR3 in DNA: TGTGCCAGCCAGGGGGAGAGATTCGACAATGAGCAGTTCTTC.